This TCR beta chain was retrieved from a study of blood T cells in healthy people across ages (dated by TCRdb to between 2014 and 2017). As for the study more broadly: In model experiments, template switching captured about one uniquely barcoded TCR beta cDNA molecule for every two T cells. To avoid experimental bias, donors of different ages were spread randomly across the sequencing lanes. The donors were divided into four age groups: young (average around 17 years), middle-aged (almost 40), aged (about 56) and long-lived (roughly 86). Two additional independent replicas of 1 million unique cDNA reads from the same blood draw were analyzed for two donors (one aged 18 to 30 and one aged 80 or older). The study measured age-related changes in TCR beta repertoire diversity using deep sequencing normalized with unique cDNA molecular identifiers.

What the study reported, not specific to this receptor: There was a strong correlation between observed TCR beta diversity and the percentage of naive T cells measured by flow cytometry. Compared with the aged group, the long-lived group had more naive CD4+ T cells, fewer expanded clones and increased TCR diversity, suggesting age selection. Bulk unsorted PBMC profiling prevented conclusive comparison of naive and antigen-experienced compartments. Because donor CMV infection status was unknown, age-related changes in expanded clonotypes were potentially confounded. Observed TCR beta diversity per million T cells fell roughly linearly with age, and a significant reduction was already apparent by age around 40. Estimates of total diversity based on one million sequenced T cells were considered lower bounds and underestimates.

CDR1 and CDR2 are read off the germline V gene as SQVTM and ANQGSEA. The CDR3 spans 15 residues, from the cysteine through the phenylalanine. The CDR3 DNA has 45 bases and is translated from base 1. The library was generated by 5' RACE. TCRdb names Illumina HiSeq 2500 as the instrument used. A second roughly 7 to 11 cycle PCR used a sample-barcoded 5' primer and a J-beta primer mix. A template-switch 5' adaptor carrying 12 random nucleotides introduced a unique molecular identifier onto each TCR beta cDNA molecule. Each sample yielded at least 2.5 million CDR3-containing paired-end reads. The Mint cDNA synthesis kit, primed by a TRBC-specific oligonucleotide, was used to synthesize first-strand cDNA from all RNA. All cDNA was treated with uracil-DNA glycosylase and then went through a first 18-cycle PCR with the universal primers M1SS and BC2_uni_R. Per the authors' processing: For normalization, 1 million high-quality reads, each with a distinct molecular identifier, were randomly selected from each sample. Instead of being binned into consensus sequences, reads that shared molecular identifiers were thrown out. MiTCR, run with a Q25 quality threshold and the strictest error-elimination algorithm, handled CDR3 identification, clonotype clustering and error correction. A nonparametric unseen species model using Euler transformation provided a lower-bound estimate of total TCR beta diversity. The public sequencing data were trimmed at Q25 with fastp and processed into clonotypes with MiXCR by TCRdb, which kept only in-frame beta chains. All rows with the same CDR3 protein become a single entry with the most common DNA and genes. TCRdb assigned the V and J calls; the authors' analysis was not used. The table for this sample lists 790,000 or so distinct CDR3 sequences; about half of them were counted only once. Roughly 18% of the sample goes to the ten largest clones.

The roughly 39 donors, aged roughly 6 to 90 years, were systemically healthy Caucasian individuals from Russia. Each donor gave ten milliliters of peripheral blood, drawn into EDTA-treated Vacutainer tubes. PBMCs were isolated by Ficoll-Paque density-gradient centrifugation, with at least 6.5 million obtained per sample. Trizol reagent was used to extract total RNA from PBMCs, with at least 5 micrograms per sample. The percentages of naive CD45RAhigh/CD27high T cells were determined by flow cytometry on a PBMC aliquot from every donor. About this clonotype: The specificity of this receptor is unknown. Base qualities are not provided; no much larger clone lies one nucleotide away.

Sequencing used blood. The chain joins TRBV29-1 to TRBJ2-7, and possibly TRBD1, on 6 matching bases. The end of the DNA aligns better with TRBJ2-5, so the J call may be wrong. The receptor was isolated from a man older than 75 in good health. The DNA is as follows: TGCAGCTTAAAGGGTGGGGGCGGATTGGGAGAGACCCAGTACTTC. Translated, it reads CSLKGGGGLGETQYF.